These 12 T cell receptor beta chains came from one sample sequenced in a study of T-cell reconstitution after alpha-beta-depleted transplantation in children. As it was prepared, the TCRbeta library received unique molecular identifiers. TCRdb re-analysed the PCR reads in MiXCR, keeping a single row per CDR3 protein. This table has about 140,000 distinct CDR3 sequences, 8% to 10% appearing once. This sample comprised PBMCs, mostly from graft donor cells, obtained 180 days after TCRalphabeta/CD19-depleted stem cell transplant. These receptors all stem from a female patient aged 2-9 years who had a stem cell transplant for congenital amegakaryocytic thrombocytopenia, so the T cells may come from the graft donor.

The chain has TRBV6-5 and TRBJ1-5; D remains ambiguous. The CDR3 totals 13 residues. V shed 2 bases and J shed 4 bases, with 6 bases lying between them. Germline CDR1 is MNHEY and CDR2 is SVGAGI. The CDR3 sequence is CASSYAANQPQHF. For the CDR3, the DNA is TGTGCCAGCAGTTACGCAGCTAATCAGCCCCAGCATTTT.

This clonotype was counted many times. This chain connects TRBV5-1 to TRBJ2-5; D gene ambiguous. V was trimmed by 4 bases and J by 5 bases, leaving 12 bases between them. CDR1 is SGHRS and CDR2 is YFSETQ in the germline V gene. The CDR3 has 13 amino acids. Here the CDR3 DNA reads TGCGCCAGCAGCCTAAAAGGATGGGAGACCCAGTACTTC. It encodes CASSLKGWETQYF.

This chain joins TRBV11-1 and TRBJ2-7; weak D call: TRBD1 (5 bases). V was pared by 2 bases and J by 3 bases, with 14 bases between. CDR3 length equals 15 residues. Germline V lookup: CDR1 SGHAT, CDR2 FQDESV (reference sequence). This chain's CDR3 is CASSLWPGRDYEQYF. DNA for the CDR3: TGTGCCAGCAGCTTATGGCCCGGCAGGGACTACGAGCAGTACTTC.

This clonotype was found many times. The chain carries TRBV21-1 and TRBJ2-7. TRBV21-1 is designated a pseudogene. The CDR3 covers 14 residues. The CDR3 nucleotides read TGTGCCAGCACCGAATATGGGGAAAGAAACGAGCAGTACTTC. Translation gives CASTEYGERNEQYF.

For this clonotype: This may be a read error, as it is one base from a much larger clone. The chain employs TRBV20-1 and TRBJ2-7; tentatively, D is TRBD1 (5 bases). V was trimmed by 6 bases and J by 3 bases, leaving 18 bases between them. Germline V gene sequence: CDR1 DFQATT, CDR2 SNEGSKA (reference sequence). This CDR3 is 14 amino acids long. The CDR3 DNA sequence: TGCAGTGCCCGAAGGTGGGGCTACGGCTACGAGCAGTACTTC. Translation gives CSARRWGYGYEQYF.

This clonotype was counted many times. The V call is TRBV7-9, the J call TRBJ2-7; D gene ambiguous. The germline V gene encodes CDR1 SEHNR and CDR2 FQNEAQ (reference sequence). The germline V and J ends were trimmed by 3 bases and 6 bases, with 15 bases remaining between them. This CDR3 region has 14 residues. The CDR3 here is CASSFPGIASEQYF. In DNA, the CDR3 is TGTGCCAGCAGCTTTCCCGGTATTGCCTCCGAGCAGTACTTC.

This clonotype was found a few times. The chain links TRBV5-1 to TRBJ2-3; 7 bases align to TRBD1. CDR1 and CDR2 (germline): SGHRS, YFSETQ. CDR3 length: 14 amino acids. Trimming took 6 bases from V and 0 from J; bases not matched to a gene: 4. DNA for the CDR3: TGCGCCAGCACCTCGACAGGGAGCACAGATACGCAGTATTTT. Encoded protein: CASTSTGSTDTQYF.

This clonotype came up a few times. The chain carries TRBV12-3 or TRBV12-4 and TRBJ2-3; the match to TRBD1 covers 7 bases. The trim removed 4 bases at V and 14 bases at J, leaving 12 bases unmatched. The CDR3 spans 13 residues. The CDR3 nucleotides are TGTGCCAGCAGTTCTAGACTGGGACAGCTGGGGTATTTT. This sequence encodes CASSSRLGQLGYF.

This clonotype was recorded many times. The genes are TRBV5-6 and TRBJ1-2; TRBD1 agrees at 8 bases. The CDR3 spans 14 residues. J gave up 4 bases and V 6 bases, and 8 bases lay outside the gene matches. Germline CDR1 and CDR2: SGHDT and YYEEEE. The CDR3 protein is CASTDRDRLYGYTF. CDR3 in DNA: TGTGCCAGCACCGACCGGGACAGGCTCTATGGCTACACCTTC. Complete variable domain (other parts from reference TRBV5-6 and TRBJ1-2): DAGVTQSPTHLIKTRGQQVTLRCSPKSGHDTVSWYQQALGQGPQFIFQYYEEEERQRGNFPDRFSGHQFPNYSSELNVNALLLGDSALYLCASTDRDRLYGYTFGSGTRLTVV.

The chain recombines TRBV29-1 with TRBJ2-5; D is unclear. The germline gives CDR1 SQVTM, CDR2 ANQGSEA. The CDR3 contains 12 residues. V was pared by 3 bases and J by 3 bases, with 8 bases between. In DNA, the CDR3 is TGCAGCGTTGATCACAGAAAAGAGACCCAGTACTTC. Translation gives CSVDHRKETQYF.

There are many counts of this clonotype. CDR3 amino acids: CASSVSIRDRVSGANVLTF. For the CDR3, the DNA is TGTGCCAGCAGCGTATCAATCCGGGACAGGGTCTCTGGGGCCAACGTCCTGACTTTC. The chain carries TRBV9 and TRBJ2-6; 9 bases line up with TRBD1. V shed 1 base and J 0 bases; nucleotides not matched to a gene: 8. The V gene's germline CDR1 is SGDLS and CDR2 YYNGEE. There are 19 residues in the CDR3.

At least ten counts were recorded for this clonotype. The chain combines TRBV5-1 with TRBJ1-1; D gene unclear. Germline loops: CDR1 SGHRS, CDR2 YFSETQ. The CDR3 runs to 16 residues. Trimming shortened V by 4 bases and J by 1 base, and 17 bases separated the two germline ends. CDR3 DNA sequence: TGCGCCAGCAGCCCAACACTAACTATGCGGAACACTGAAGCTTTCTTT. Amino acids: CASSPTLTMRNTEAFF.